Listed below are T cell receptor beta chains from one sample, sequenced in a study of shared clonotypes between healthy human individuals. TCRdb's table, derived via immunoSEQ multiplex PCR, lists solely in-frame clones and lacks some. This sample carries 300,000 to 400,000 clones, 87% of them seen once, and the ten largest clones take 15% to 20%. Sample: memory CD8+ T cells sorted from blood. All receptors derive from a man younger than 35 in good health. Each CDR3 is given with its conserved first and last residue. A D gene is named only where the DNA matches it firmly. Only some rows state a clone size, as once, few, many or a class for expanded clones.

J | size | D | V | CDR3 | DNA
TRBJ2-1 | - | TRBD2 | TRBV19 | CASSEAGVGYNEQFF | TGTGCCAGTAGCGAAGCGGGAGTGGGATACAATGAGCAGTTCTTC
TRBJ2-7 | medium-sized | TRBD1 | TRBV27 | CASSLTGGFGPYEQYF | TGTGCCAGCAGTTTGACAGGGGGGTTCGGGCCTTACGAGCAGTACTTC
TRBJ2-1 | - | - | TRBV6-5 | CAVGINEQFF | TGTGCCGTCGGAATAAATGAGCAGTTCTTC
TRBJ2-7 | - | - | TRBV6-1 | CASSEGVGGYEQYF | TGTGCCAGCAGTGAAGGGGTAGGCGGGTACGAGCAGTACTTC
TRBJ1-1 | - | TRBD1 | TRBV28 | CASSLNTGGEAFF | TGTGCCAGCAGCTTAAATACAGGGGGGGAAGCTTTCTTT
TRBJ1-5 | - | - | TRBV15 | CATSPMWVRVLGNQPQHF | TGTGCCACCAGCCCTATGTGGGTTAGGGTATTGGGCAATCAGCCCCAGCATTTT
TRBJ2-1 | - | - | TRBV28 | CASSLSPYNEQFF | TGTGCCAGCAGCCTAAGTCCCTACAATGAGCAGTTCTTC
TRBJ1-4 | - | - | TRBV6-5 | CASSATGSTNEKLFF | TGTGCCAGCAGTGCCACAGGTTCAACTAATGAAAAACTGTTTTTT
TRBJ2-7 | many | - | TRBV2 | CASSEEGASEQYF | TGTGCCAGCAGTGAAGAAGGGGCCAGCGAGCAGTACTTC
TRBJ2-7 | - | - | TRBV6-6 | CASSYYGDTYEQYF | TGTGCCAGCAGTTATTATGGGGACACCTACGAGCAGTACTTC
TRBJ2-2 | - | - | TRBV19 | CASSPGGGNTGELFF | TGTGCCAGTAGTCCAGGAGGAGGGAACACCGGGGAGCTGTTTTTT
TRBJ1-3 | - | TRBD1 | TRBV2 | CASEETGDFSGNTIYF | TGTGCCAGCGAAGAGACAGGGGACTTTTCTGGAAACACCATATATTTT
TRBJ1-2 | - | TRBD1 | TRBV27 | CASRNRGLSLYGYTF | TGTGCCAGCAGGAACAGGGGGCTTTCCCTCTATGGCTACACCTTC
TRBJ1-1 | - | - | TRBV7-6 | CASSSMRTVDTEAFF | TGTGCCAGCAGCTCAATGAGGACGGTTGACACTGAAGCTTTCTTT
TRBJ2-3 | - | - | TRBV27 | CASRRGTLTSTDTQYF | TGTGCCAGCAGACGCGGGACGCTAACTAGCACAGATACGCAGTATTTT
TRBJ1-4 | - | TRBD1 | TRBV30 | CAWGTGFATNEKLFF | TGTGCCTGGGGGACAGGCTTTGCAACTAATGAAAAACTGTTTTTT
TRBJ2-5 | - | - | TRBV19 | CASSMAITGWETQYF | TGTGCCAGTAGTATGGCCATTACAGGTTGGGAGACCCAGTACTTC